This T cell receptor beta chain originates from a study of follicular helper T cells after annual influenza vaccination. The sample's time point: 2015-2016 season, pre-vaccination. Findings of the study overall: Each annual vaccination recalled recurring oligoclonal ICOS+CD38+ cTfh clonotypes. Day 7 ICOS+CD38+ clones later appeared mostly in ICOS-CD38- cTfh.

Turning to this clone: Its antigen remains unidentified.

Germline assignment: CDR1 SGHDT and CDR2 YYEEEE. J gave up 2 bases and V 0 bases, and 10 bases lay outside the gene matches. The CDR3 runs 17 residues. Data came from immunoSEQ multiplex PCR; TCRdb stores just in-frame clones and leaves some out. The sample has more than 9,000 clones; 81% are singletons. The V call is TRBV5-6, the J call TRBJ2-7; 8 bases agree with TRBD1. The sample here was CXCR5+ CD38- circulating T follicular helper cells from blood, taken on the day of influenza vaccination. The subset here: circulating Tfh, non-naive CD4+CXCR5+PD-1+ (ICOS+CD38+ or ICOS-CD38-). This receptor was taken from an adult who received the influenza vaccine. The chain's CDR3 is CASSLGQGALGPYEQYF. CDR3 DNA: TGTGCCAGCAGCTTGGGTCAGGGGGCCTTGGGCCCCTACGAGCAGTACTTC.